These T cell receptor beta chains were read from a single sample in a study of T cell responses to AZD1222 COVID-19 vaccine. The data were produced by immunoSEQ multiplex PCR, yet TCRdb's version contains in-frame clones alone and is incomplete. The sample has 150,000 or so clones, roughly nine tenths seen once. The input for sequencing was peripheral blood, taken on day 0 of AZD1222 vaccination. Every receptor here comes from an adult in good health. The CDR3 runs from the conserved cysteine through the conserved F or W. Fields, in order: V gene, clone size, D gene, J gene, CDR3 DNA, CDR3 protein. A D gene is named only where the DNA matches it firmly. The listing skips clone size in some rows; elsewhere it reads once, few, many or a size class.

V gene: TRBV19; clone size: .; D gene: TRBD1; J gene: TRBJ1-6; CDR3 DNA: TGTGCCAGTAGTACTACAGGGGGGGTTAATTCACCCCTCCACTTT; CDR3 protein: CASSTTGGVNSPLHF
V gene: TRBV7-6; clone size: .; D gene: .; J gene: TRBJ1-5; CDR3 DNA: TGTGCCAGCAGCTTACCTTCTATATCAGGGAACGAGCAGCCCCAGCATTTT; CDR3 protein: CASSLPSISGNEQPQHF
V gene: TRBV11-2; clone size: .; D gene: TRBD1; J gene: TRBJ1-6; CDR3 DNA: TGTGCCAGCAGCCCAGACGACAGGGGGAGCTCCTATAATTCACCCCTCCACTTT; CDR3 protein: CASSPDDRGSSYNSPLHF
V gene: TRBV6-1; clone size: .; D gene: .; J gene: TRBJ1-1; CDR3 DNA: TGTGCCAGCAGTGACCGTACCGAGAACACTGAAGCTTTCTTT; CDR3 protein: CASSDRTENTEAFF
V gene: TRBV27; clone size: .; D gene: TRBD1; J gene: TRBJ2-7; CDR3 DNA: TGTGCCAGCAGTGCCAGAAAAGGGACAGAAGACGAGCAGTACTTC; CDR3 protein: CASSARKGTEDEQYF
V gene: TRBV30; clone size: .; D gene: .; J gene: TRBJ1-5; CDR3 DNA: TGTGCCTGGAGTGAAGAGGATCAGCCCCAGCATTTT; CDR3 protein: CAWSEEDQPQHF
V gene: TRBV7-2; clone size: .; D gene: .; J gene: TRBJ1-5; CDR3 DNA: TGTGCCAGCAGCTTAGCTCAGGGGAGGAATCAGCCCCAGCATTTT; CDR3 protein: CASSLAQGRNQPQHF
V gene: TRBV7-9; clone size: .; D gene: .; J gene: TRBJ1-1; CDR3 DNA: TGTGCCAGCAGCTTTGTAGATGAAGCTTTCTTT; CDR3 protein: CASSFVDEAFF
V gene: TRBV5-8; clone size: .; D gene: .; J gene: TRBJ1-1; CDR3 DNA: TGTGCCAGCAGCCCCTTAACAGGGAGCACTGAAGCTTTCTTT; CDR3 protein: CASSPLTGSTEAFF
V gene: TRBV7-9; clone size: .; D gene: .; J gene: TRBJ2-1; CDR3 DNA: TGTGCCAGCAGCTTCGGCCGCAGGGATGAGCAGTTCTTC; CDR3 protein: CASSFGRRDEQFF
V gene: TRBV7-2; clone size: .; D gene: .; J gene: TRBJ1-1; CDR3 DNA: TGTGCCAGCAGTTGGAGTCCCATGAACACTGAAGCTTTCTTT; CDR3 protein: CASSWSPMNTEAFF
V gene: TRBV18; clone size: .; D gene: .; J gene: TRBJ1-1; CDR3 DNA: TGTGCCAGCTCCCCACCGGCGAGGAACACTGAAGCTTTCTTT; CDR3 protein: CASSPPARNTEAFF
V gene: TRBV6-5; clone size: .; D gene: .; J gene: TRBJ2-2; CDR3 DNA: TGTGCCAGCAGTTACGGAGATAACACCGGGGAGCTGTTTTTT; CDR3 protein: CASSYGDNTGELFF
V gene: TRBV5-6; clone size: .; D gene: .; J gene: TRBJ1-4; CDR3 DNA: TGTGCCAGCAGCTTGTCTTCTAATGAAAAACTGTTTTTT; CDR3 protein: CASSLSSNEKLFF
V gene: TRBV9; clone size: .; D gene: TRBD1; J gene: TRBJ2-4; CDR3 DNA: TGTGCCAGCAGCGTTTCGGGACAGGGGTTTAAAAACATTCAGTACTTC; CDR3 protein: CASSVSGQGFKNIQYF
V gene: TRBV28; clone size: once; D gene: .; J gene: TRBJ1-4; CDR3 DNA: TGTGCCAGCAGTTTAGCGTTTCCGGTCGAAAAACTGTTTTTT; CDR3 protein: CASSLAFPVEKLFF
V gene: TRBV6-1; clone size: .; D gene: TRBD1; J gene: TRBJ1-6; CDR3 DNA: TGTGCCAGCAGTGAAGTGGAGGTTGGACAGGCCAACTATAATTCACCCCTCCACTTT; CDR3 protein: CASSEVEVGQANYNSPLHF
V gene: TRBV30; clone size: .; D gene: .; J gene: TRBJ1-2; CDR3 DNA: TGTGCCTGGAGTGTTAGGGATACAGGGTCCTATGGCTACACCTTC; CDR3 protein: CAWSVRDTGSYGYTF
V gene: TRBV5-1; clone size: .; D gene: TRBD1; J gene: TRBJ2-2; CDR3 DNA: TGCGCCAGCAGCTATTCGACAGGGTCCGGGGAGCTGTTTTTT; CDR3 protein: CASSYSTGSGELFF
V gene: TRBV5-1; clone size: .; D gene: TRBD2; J gene: TRBJ2-3; CDR3 DNA: TGCGCCAGCAGCTTGCGGACTAGCGATAGCACAGATACGCAGTATTTT; CDR3 protein: CASSLRTSDSTDTQYF
V gene: TRBV6-5; clone size: .; D gene: .; J gene: TRBJ1-2; CDR3 DNA: TGTGCCAGCAGCTTGGATTCGCGAGCCTATGGCTACACCTTC; CDR3 protein: CASSLDSRAYGYTF
V gene: TRBV6-2/TRBV6-3; clone size: .; D gene: .; J gene: TRBJ2-7; CDR3 DNA: TGTGCCAGCAGTTTGTACCCGGGCCCTAAAAACGAGCAGTACTTC; CDR3 protein: CASSLYPGPKNEQYF
V gene: TRBV30; clone size: .; D gene: TRBD1; J gene: TRBJ1-1; CDR3 DNA: TGTGCCTCCCTTTCAGGGGGGCACGGGAACACTGAAGCTTTCTTT; CDR3 protein: CASLSGGHGNTEAFF
V gene: TRBV2; clone size: .; D gene: TRBD1; J gene: TRBJ1-5; CDR3 DNA: TGTGCCAGCAGTTCCTCCCCATCAGCCACAGGGGGCCTAGGTCAGCCCCAGCATTTT; CDR3 protein: CASSSSPSATGGLGQPQHF
V gene: TRBV5-1; clone size: .; D gene: .; J gene: TRBJ1-2; CDR3 DNA: TGCGCCAGCAGCTTGGATGGGGGGTATGGCTACACCTTC; CDR3 protein: CASSLDGGYGYTF
V gene: TRBV7-2; clone size: .; D gene: TRBD2; J gene: TRBJ2-1; CDR3 DNA: TGTGCCAGCAGCTCCCAGACTAGCGCCTACAATGAGCAGTTCTTC; CDR3 protein: CASSSQTSAYNEQFF
V gene: TRBV28; clone size: .; D gene: .; J gene: TRBJ1-4; CDR3 DNA: TGTGCCAGCAGTTCCCCTACTTGGGGTACTAATGAAAAACTGTTTTTT; CDR3 protein: CASSSPTWGTNEKLFF
V gene: TRBV28; clone size: .; D gene: .; J gene: TRBJ1-1; CDR3 DNA: TGTGCCAGCAGTTTCTTATCGGGGGGGACTGAAGCTTTCTTT; CDR3 protein: CASSFLSGGTEAFF
V gene: TRBV24-1; clone size: once; D gene: .; J gene: TRBJ2-1; CDR3 DNA: TGTGCCACCAGTGGACGGTACAATGAGCAGTTCTTC; CDR3 protein: CATSGRYNEQFF
V gene: TRBV7-2; clone size: .; D gene: .; J gene: TRBJ1-1; CDR3 DNA: TGTGCCAGCAGCCGCCGGGCGGACACTGAAGCTTTCTTT; CDR3 protein: CASSRRADTEAFF
V gene: TRBV5-1; clone size: .; D gene: TRBD1; J gene: TRBJ2-7; CDR3 DNA: TGCGCCAGCAGCACAGGGGTTTCCCCACTCGAGCAGTACTTC; CDR3 protein: CASSTGVSPLEQYF
V gene: TRBV5-1; clone size: .; D gene: TRBD2; J gene: TRBJ2-1; CDR3 DNA: TGCGCCAGCAGCTTGATTTCAGCGGGGGGGCATGCTGAGCAGTTCTTC; CDR3 protein: CASSLISAGGHAEQFF
V gene: TRBV30; clone size: .; D gene: .; J gene: TRBJ1-4; CDR3 DNA: TGTGCCTGGGGCGGGACTGGGGAAAAACTGTTTTTT; CDR3 protein: CAWGGTGEKLFF
V gene: TRBV7-2; clone size: .; D gene: TRBD1; J gene: TRBJ1-4; CDR3 DNA: TGTGCCAGCAGCCCCTCAGGGGGGACTAATGAAAAACTGTTTTTT; CDR3 protein: CASSPSGGTNEKLFF
V gene: TRBV6-6; clone size: .; D gene: .; J gene: TRBJ1-4; CDR3 DNA: TGTGCCAGCAGTTACTCAGGAAATAGTGAAAAACTGTTTTTT; CDR3 protein: CASSYSGNSEKLFF
V gene: TRBV7-9; clone size: .; D gene: TRBD1; J gene: TRBJ1-1; CDR3 DNA: TGTGCCAGCAGCTTATCGGGACAGGGGGAAGAAGCTTTCTTT; CDR3 protein: CASSLSGQGEEAFF
V gene: TRBV5-1; clone size: .; D gene: .; J gene: TRBJ1-5; CDR3 DNA: TGCGCCAGCAGCTCCATGGGCCCAGGGGAGCCCCAGCATTTT; CDR3 protein: CASSSMGPGEPQHF
V gene: TRBV18; clone size: .; D gene: TRBD1; J gene: TRBJ1-1; CDR3 DNA: TGTGCCAGCTCAAACCAGGGGGGCACTGAAGCTTTCTTT; CDR3 protein: CASSNQGGTEAFF
V gene: TRBV2; clone size: once; D gene: .; J gene: TRBJ2-1; CDR3 DNA: TGTGCCAGCAGTGAAAGAGGGGATGAGCAGTTCTTC; CDR3 protein: CASSERGDEQFF
V gene: TRBV5-1; clone size: .; D gene: .; J gene: TRBJ1-6; CDR3 DNA: TGCGCCAGCAGCTTCGGGACGGCCTCCTATAATTCACCCCTCCACTTT; CDR3 protein: CASSFGTASYNSPLHF
V gene: TRBV19; clone size: .; D gene: TRBD1; J gene: TRBJ1-2; CDR3 DNA: TGTGCCAGTAGGGGACAGCAAAACTATGGCTACACCTTC; CDR3 protein: CASRGQQNYGYTF
V gene: TRBV12-3/TRBV12-4; clone size: .; D gene: .; J gene: TRBJ1-4; CDR3 DNA: TGTGCCAGCAGTGAACAGAATGAAAAACTGTTTTTT; CDR3 protein: CASSEQNEKLFF
V gene: TRBV28; clone size: once; D gene: .; J gene: TRBJ2-2; CDR3 DNA: TGTGCCACCCTAGACAGTGCGAACACCGGGGAGCTGTTTTTT; CDR3 protein: CATLDSANTGELFF
V gene: TRBV27; clone size: .; D gene: .; J gene: TRBJ1-5; CDR3 DNA: TGTGCCAGCAGTCTTTCTGGGAGCAATCAGCCCCAGCATTTT; CDR3 protein: CASSLSGSNQPQHF
V gene: TRBV28; clone size: .; D gene: .; J gene: TRBJ1-6; CDR3 DNA: TGTGCCAGCAGTCCTCTCGACGGGACGATATTTTCACCCCTCCACTTT; CDR3 protein: CASSPLDGTIFSPLHF
V gene: TRBV28; clone size: .; D gene: .; J gene: TRBJ1-2; CDR3 DNA: TGTGCCAGCACCGAGGGGGGAGGCAACTATGGCTACACCTTC; CDR3 protein: CASTEGGGNYGYTF